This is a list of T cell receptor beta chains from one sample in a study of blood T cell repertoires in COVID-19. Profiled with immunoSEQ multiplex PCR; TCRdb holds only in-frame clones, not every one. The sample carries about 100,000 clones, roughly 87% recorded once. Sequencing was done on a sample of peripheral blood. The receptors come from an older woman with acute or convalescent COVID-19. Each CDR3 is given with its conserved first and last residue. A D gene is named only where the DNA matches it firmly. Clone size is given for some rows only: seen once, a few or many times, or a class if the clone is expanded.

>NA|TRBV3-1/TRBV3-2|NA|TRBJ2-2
TGTGCCAGCAGCCAAGATCCCGTCAGTATCATCGACACCGGGGAGCTGTTTTTT
CASSQDPVSIIDTGELFF
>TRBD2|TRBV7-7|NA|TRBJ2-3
TGTGCTAGCAGCTTACTAGCGGGCCGCACAGATACGCAGTATTTT
CASSLLAGRTDTQYF
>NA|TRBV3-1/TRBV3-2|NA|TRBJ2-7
TGTGCCAGCAGGACAGCAGCTGGTGAGCAGTACTTC
CASRTAAGEQYF
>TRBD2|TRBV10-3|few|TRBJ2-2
TGTGCCATCAGTGGAGGTAGCGGGAGTGGAACCGGGGAGCTGTTTTTT
CAISGGSGSGTGELFF
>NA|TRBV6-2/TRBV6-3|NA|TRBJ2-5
TGTGCCAGCAGTTACCTACAGGTTCGGGAGACCCAGTACTTC
CASSYLQVRETQYF
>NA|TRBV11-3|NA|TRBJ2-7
TGTGCCAGCAGCTCCCTTCCGTCCGAGCAGTACTTC
CASSSLPSEQYF
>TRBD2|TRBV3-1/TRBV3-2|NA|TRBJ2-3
TGTGCCAGCAGCCAAGATTTAGCGGGAGGCGGAGATACGCAGTATTTT
CASSQDLAGGGDTQYF
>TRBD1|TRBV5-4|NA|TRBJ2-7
TGTGCCAGCAGCCCAAGACAGGGGGCCTACGAGCAGTACTTC
CASSPRQGAYEQYF
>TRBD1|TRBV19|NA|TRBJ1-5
TGTGCCAGTAGTATAGGACAGGGGGCTCCTCCTAGCAATCAGCCCCAGCATTTT
CASSIGQGAPPSNQPQHF
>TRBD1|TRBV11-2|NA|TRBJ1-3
TGTGCCAGCACCGGTCAACAGGGGGCGGGTGGAAACACCATATATTTT
CASTGQQGAGGNTIYF
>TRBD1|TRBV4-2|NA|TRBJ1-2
TGTGCCAGCAGCCAAGACCAATGGACAGGAGTCAACTATGGCTACACCTTC
CASSQDQWTGVNYGYTF
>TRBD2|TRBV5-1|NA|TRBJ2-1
TGCGCCAGCAGCTTAACTAGCGGGAGTATAAATGAGCAGTTCTTC
CASSLTSGSINEQFF
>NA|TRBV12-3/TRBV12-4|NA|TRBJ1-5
TGTGCCAGCAGATACAATAGCAATCAGCCCCAGCATTTT
CASRYNSNQPQHF
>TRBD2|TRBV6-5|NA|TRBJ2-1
TGTGCCAGCAGATCTAGCGGGACCCACAATGAGCAGTTCTTC
CASRSSGTHNEQFF
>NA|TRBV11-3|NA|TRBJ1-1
TGTGCCAGCAGCTCTCAGGAGGGGAGTACTGAAGCTTTCTTT
CASSSQEGSTEAFF
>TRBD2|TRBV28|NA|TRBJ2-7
TGTGCCAGCAGTTTATTGGGACTAGCCCAACGCGAGCAGTACTTC
CASSLLGLAQREQYF
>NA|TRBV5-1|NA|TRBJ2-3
TGCGCCAGCAGCTTCGTCAGGGGCAGCACTATTGCGGCAGATACGCAGTATTTT
CASSFVRGSTIAADTQYF
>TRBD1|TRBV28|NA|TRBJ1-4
TGTGCCAGCATCCCGGCAGGGGGCACTGGCCTCAATGAAAAACTGTTTTTT
CASIPAGGTGLNEKLFF
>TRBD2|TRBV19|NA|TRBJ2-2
TGTGCCAGTAGTATGCTAGCGGGAGCGAACGGGGAGCTGTTTTTT
CASSMLAGANGELFF
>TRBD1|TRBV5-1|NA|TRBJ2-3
TGCGCCAGCACCGGACAGGGGTTCACAGATACGCAGTATTTT
CASTGQGFTDTQYF
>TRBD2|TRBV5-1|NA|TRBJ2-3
TGCGCCAGCAGTAGGACTAGCGGGAGTCTGTCAGATACGCAGTATTTT
CASSRTSGSLSDTQYF
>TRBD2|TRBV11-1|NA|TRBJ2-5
TGTGCCAGCAGCCGGGGGGGGCAAGAGACCCAGTACTTC
CASSRGGQETQYF
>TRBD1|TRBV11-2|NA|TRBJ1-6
TGTGCCAGCAGCCCCTGGACAGGGGCTTGGAATTCACCCCTCCACTTT
CASSPWTGAWNSPLHF